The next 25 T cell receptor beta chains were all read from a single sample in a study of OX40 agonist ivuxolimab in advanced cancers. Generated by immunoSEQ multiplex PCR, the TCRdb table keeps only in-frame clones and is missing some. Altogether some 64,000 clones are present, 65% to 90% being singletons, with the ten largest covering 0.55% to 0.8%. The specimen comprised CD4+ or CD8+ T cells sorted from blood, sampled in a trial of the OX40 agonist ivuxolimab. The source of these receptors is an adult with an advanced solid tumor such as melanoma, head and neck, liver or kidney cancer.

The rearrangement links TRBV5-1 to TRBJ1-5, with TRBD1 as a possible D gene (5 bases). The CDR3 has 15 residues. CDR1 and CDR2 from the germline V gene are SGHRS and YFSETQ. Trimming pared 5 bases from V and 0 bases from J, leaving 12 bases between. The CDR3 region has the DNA TGCGCCAGCAGGCTGGGGGGGAATAGCAATCAGCCCCAGCATTTT. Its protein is CASRLGGNSNQPQHF.

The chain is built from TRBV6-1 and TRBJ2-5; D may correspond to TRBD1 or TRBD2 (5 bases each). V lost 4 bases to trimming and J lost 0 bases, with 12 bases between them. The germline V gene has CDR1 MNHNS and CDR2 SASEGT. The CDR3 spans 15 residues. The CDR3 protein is CASSGRDGYQETQYF. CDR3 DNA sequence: TGTGCCAGCAGTGGCCGGGACGGATACCAAGAGACCCAGTACTTC.

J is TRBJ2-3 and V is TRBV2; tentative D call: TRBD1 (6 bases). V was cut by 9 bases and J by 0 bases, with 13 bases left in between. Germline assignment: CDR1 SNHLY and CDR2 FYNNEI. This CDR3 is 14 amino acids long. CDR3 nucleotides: TGTGCCAGAAGACTGGGGGCTAGCACAGATACGCAGTATTTT. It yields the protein CARRLGASTDTQYF.

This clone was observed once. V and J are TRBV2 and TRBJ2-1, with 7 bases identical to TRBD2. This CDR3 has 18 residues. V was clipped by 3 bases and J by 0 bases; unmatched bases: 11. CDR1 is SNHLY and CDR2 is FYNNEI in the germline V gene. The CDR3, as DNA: TGTGCCAGCAGTGACGGAAGCGGGACCCCGAGCTCCTACAATGAGCAGTTCTTC. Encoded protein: CASSDGSGTPSSYNEQFF. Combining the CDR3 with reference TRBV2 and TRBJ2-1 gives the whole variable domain EPEVTQTPSHQVTQMGQEVILRCVPISNHLYFYWYRQILGQKVEFLVSFYNNEISEKSEIFDDQFSVERPDGSNFTLKIRSTKLEDSAMYFCASSDGSGTPSSYNEQFFGPGTRLTVL.

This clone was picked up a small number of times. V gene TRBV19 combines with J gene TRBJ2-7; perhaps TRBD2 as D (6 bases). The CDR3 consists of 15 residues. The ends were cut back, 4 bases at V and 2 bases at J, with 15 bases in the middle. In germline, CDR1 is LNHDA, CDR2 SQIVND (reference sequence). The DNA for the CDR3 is TGTGCCAGTAGTACCGGACTAAGCGGTACCTACGAGCAGTACTTC. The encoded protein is CASSTGLSGTYEQYF.

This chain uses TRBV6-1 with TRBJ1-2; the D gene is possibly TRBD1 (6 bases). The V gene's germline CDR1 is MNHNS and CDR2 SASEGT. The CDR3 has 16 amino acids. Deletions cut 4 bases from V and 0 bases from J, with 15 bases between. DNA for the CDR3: TGTGCCAGCAGTGGCCGGGGGCGGGGTACTAACTATGGCTACACCTTC. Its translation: CASSGRGRGTNYGYTF.

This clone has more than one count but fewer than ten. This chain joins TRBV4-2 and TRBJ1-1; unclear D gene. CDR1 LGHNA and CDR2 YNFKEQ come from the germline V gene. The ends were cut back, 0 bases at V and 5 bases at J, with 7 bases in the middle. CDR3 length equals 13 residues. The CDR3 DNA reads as TGTGCCAGCAGCCAAGATTTCAGTACTGAAGCTTTCTTT. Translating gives CASSQDFSTEAFF.

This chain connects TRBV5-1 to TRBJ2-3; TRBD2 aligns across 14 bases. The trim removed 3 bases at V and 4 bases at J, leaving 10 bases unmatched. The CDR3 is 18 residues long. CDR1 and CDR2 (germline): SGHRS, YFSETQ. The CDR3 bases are TGCGCCAGCAGCTACGGACTAGCGGGAGGAGGGAGGGCAGATACGCAGTATTTT. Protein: CASSYGLAGGGRADTQYF.

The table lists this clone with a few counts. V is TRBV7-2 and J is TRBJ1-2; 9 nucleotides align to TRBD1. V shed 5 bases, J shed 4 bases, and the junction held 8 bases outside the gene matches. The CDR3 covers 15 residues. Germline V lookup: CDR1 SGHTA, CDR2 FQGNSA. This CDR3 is CASSGGQGGAYGYTF. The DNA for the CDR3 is TGTGCCAGCAGCGGGGGACAGGGTGGTGCCTATGGCTACACCTTC.

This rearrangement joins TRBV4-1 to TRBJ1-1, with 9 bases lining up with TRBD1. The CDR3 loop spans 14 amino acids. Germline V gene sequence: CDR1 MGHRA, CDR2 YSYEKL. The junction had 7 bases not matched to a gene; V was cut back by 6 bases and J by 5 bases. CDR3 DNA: TGCGCCAGCAGGATGGACAGGGGCAGGACTGAAGCTTTCTTT. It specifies CASRMDRGRTEAFF.

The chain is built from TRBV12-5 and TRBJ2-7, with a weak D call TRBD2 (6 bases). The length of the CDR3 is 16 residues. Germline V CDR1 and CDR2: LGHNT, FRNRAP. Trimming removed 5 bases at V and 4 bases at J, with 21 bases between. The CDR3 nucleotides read TGTGCTAGTGGTCCGCTATTCTCGGGAGATGGATACGAGCAGTACTTC. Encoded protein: CASGPLFSGDGYEQYF.

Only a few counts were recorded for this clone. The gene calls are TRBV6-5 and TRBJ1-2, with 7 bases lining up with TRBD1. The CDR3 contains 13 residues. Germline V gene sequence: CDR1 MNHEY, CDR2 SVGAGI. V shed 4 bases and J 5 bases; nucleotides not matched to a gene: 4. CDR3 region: CASSWTGVYGYTF. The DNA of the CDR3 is TGTGCCAGCAGTTGGACAGGAGTTTATGGCTACACCTTC.

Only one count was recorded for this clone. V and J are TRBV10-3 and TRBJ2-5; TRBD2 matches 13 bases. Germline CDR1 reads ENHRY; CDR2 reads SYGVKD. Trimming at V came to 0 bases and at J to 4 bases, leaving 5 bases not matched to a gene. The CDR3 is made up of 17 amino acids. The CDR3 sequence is CAISESKTSGRTETQYF. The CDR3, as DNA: TGTGCCATCAGTGAGTCGAAGACTAGCGGGAGGACAGAGACCCAGTACTTC.

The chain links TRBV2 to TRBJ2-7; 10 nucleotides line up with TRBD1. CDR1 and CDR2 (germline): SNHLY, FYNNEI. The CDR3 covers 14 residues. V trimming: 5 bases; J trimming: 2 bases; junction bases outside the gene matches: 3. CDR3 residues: CASSRGQGPYEQYF. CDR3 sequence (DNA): TGTGCCAGCAGTCGGGGACAGGGGCCCTACGAGCAGTACTTC.

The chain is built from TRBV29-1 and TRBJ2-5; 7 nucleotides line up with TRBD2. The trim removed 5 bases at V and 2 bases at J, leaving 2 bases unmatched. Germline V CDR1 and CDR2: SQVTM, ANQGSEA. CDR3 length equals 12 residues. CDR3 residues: CSVRSGQETQYF. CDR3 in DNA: TGCAGCGTTCGTAGCGGGCAAGAGACCCAGTACTTC. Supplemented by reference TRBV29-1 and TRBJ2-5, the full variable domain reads SAVISQKPSRDICQRGTSLTIQCQVDSQVTMMFWYRQQPGQSLTLIATANQGSEATYESGFVIDKFPISRPNLTFSTLTVSNMSPEDSSIYLCSVRSGQETQYFGPGTRLLVL.

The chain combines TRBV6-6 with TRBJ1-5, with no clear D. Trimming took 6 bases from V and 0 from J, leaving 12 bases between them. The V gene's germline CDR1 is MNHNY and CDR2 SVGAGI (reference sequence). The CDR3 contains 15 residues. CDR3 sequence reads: CASSLSGYSNQPQHF. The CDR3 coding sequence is TGTGCCAGCAGCCTCTCAGGTTATAGCAATCAGCCCCAGCATTTT.

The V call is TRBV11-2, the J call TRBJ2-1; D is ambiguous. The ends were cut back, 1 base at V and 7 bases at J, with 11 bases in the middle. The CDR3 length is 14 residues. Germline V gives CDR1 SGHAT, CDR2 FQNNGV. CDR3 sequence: CASSLGPSQNEQFF. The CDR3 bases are TGTGCCAGCAGCTTAGGCCCATCCCAGAATGAGCAGTTCTTC.

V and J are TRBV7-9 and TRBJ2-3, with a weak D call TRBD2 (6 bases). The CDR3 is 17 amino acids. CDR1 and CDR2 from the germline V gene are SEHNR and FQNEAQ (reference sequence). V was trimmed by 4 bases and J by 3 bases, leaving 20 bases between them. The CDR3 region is CASSSLKRAGTTDTQYF. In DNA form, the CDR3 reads TGTGCCAGCAGCTCCCTGAAACGAGCGGGTACTACAGATACGCAGTATTTT. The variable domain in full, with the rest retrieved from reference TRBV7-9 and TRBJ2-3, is DTGVSQNPRHKITKRGQNVTFRCDPISEHNRLYWYRQTLGQGPEFLTYFQNEAQLEKSRLLSDRFSAERPKGSFSTLEIQRTEQGDSAMYLCASSSLKRAGTTDTQYFGPGTRLTVL.

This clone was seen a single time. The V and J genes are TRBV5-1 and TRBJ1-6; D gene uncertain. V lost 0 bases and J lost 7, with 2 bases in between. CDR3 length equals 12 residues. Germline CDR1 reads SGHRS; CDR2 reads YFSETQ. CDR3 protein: CASSLGNSPLHF. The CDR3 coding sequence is TGCGCCAGCAGCTTGGGGAATTCACCCCTCCACTTT.

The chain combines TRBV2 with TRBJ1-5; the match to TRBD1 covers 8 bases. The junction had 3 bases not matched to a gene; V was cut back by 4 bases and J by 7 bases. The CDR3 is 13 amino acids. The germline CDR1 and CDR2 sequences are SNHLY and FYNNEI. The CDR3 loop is CASSVGQGQPQHF. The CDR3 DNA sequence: TGTGCCAGCAGTGTAGGACAGGGCCAGCCCCAGCATTTT. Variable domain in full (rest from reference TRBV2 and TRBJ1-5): EPEVTQTPSHQVTQMGQEVILRCVPISNHLYFYWYRQILGQKVEFLVSFYNNEISEKSEIFDDQFSVERPDGSNFTLKIRSTKLEDSAMYFCASSVGQGQPQHFGDGTRLSIL.

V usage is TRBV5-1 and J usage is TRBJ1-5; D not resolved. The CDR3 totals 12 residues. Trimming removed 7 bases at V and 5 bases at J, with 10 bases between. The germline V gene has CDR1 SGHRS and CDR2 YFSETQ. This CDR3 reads CASSDIDQPQHF. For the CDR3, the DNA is TGCGCCAGCTCCGACATAGATCAGCCCCAGCATTTT.

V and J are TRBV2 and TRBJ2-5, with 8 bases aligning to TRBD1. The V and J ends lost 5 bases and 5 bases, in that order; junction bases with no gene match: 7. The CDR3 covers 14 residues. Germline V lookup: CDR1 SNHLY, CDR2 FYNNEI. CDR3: CASSFTGGWETQYF. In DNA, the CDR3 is TGTGCCAGCAGTTTTACAGGGGGATGGGAGACCCAGTACTTC. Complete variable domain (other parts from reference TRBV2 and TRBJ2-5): EPEVTQTPSHQVTQMGQEVILRCVPISNHLYFYWYRQILGQKVEFLVSFYNNEISEKSEIFDDQFSVERPDGSNFTLKIRSTKLEDSAMYFCASSFTGGWETQYFGPGTRLLVL.

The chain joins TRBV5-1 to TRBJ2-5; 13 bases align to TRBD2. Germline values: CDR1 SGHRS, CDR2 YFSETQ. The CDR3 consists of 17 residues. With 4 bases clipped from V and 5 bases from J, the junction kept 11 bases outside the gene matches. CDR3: CASSTTKGLAGYETQYF. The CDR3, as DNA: TGCGCCAGCAGCACCACCAAGGGACTAGCGGGATATGAGACCCAGTACTTC.

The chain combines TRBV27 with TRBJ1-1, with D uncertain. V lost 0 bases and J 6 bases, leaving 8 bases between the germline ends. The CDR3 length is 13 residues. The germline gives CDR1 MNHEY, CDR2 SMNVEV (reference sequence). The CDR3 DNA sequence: TGTGCCAGCAGTTTATCGAAGATGTCTGAAGCTTTCTTT. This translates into CASSLSKMSEAFF.

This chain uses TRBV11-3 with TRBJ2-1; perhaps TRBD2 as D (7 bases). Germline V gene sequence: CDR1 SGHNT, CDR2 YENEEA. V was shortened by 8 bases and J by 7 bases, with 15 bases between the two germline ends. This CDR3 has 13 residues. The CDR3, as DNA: TGTGCCAGCTCGAGAGGGGGGGAAAATGAGCAGTTCTTC. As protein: CASSRGGENEQFF. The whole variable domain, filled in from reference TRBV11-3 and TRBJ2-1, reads EAGVVQSPRYKIIEKKQPVAFWCNPISGHNTLYWYLQNLGQGPELLIRYENEEAVDDSQLPKDRFSAERLKGVDSTLKIQPAELGDSAVYLCASSRGGENEQFFGPGTRLTVL.